This T cell receptor beta chain was found in a study of CD8 T cells in Susac syndrome. Random hexamers served to reverse transcribe roughly 0.5 to 1 ug RNA. MiXCR was run by TCRdb on the immunoSEQ multiplex PCR reads, yielding one entry per CDR3 protein. The data show more than 80,000 distinct CDR3 sequences, roughly 94% seen once. CDR3 length: 13 residues. The ends lost 1 base at V and 4 bases at J; junction bases unmatched: 0. Germline CDR1 reads SQVTM; CDR2 reads ANQGSEA. The sequenced material came from CD8+ T cells from PBMCs. The chain joins TRBV29-1 to TRBJ2-3, with TRBD2 matching over 9 bases. The receptor was derived from a human donor with Susac syndrome. The CDR3 DNA follows: TGCAGCGTTGAAGGACTAGCGGCAGATACGCAGTATTTT. Amino acid sequence: CSVEGLAADTQYF.